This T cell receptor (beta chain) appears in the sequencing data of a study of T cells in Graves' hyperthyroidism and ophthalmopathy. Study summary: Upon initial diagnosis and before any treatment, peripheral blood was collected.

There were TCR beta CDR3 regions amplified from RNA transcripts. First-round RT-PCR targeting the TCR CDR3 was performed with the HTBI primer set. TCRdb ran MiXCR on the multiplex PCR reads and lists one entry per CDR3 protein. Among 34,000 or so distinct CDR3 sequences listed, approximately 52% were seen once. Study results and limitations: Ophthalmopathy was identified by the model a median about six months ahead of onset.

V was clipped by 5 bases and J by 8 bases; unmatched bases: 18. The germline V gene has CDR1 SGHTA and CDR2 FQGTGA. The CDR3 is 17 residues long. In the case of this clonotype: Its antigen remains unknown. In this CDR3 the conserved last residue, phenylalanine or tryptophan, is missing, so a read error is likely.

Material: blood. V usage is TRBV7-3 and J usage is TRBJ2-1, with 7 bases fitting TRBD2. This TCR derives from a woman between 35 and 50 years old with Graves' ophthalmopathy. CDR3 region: CASSRRAGTIGYDEQFL. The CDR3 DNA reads TGTGCCAGCAGCCGTAGGGCCGGGACTATCGGGTACGATGAGCAGTTCTTG.